A single sample gave rise to the 18 T cell receptor beta chains below, sequenced in a study of graft-versus-host responses after intestinal transplantation (dated by TCRdb to the early 2020s). The library was obtained by the immunoSEQ multiplex PCR assay. Entries here come from immuneACCESS through TCRdb and include only in-frame sequences with V and J called. Some clones fail to appear in such tables; in the studies checked, an unresolved V gene covers under half of the shortfall, and the cause of the remainder is unknown. The sample contains some 12,000 clones, roughly three quarters of them found a single time. The ten biggest clones cover 10% of the sample. Dithiothreitol, EDTA incubations and collagenase D digestion were used to isolate intraepithelial and lamina propria lymphocytes from graft specimens. Sequencing was performed on ileum tissue, taken 23 days after intestinal transplant. These receptors were obtained from a human patient who received an intestinal transplant, so some T cells may come from the graft donor.

This rearrangement joins TRBV28 to TRBJ1-2; D is unclear. CDR1 is MDHEN, CDR2 SYDVKM, per germline. The CDR3 covers 13 residues. The ends were cut back, 3 bases at V and 8 bases at J, with 13 bases in the middle. This CDR3 is CASSLGLPEGYTF. As DNA, the CDR3 is TGTGCCAGCAGTTTGGGATTACCAGAGGGCTACACCTTC.

The gene calls are TRBV20-1 and TRBJ2-1; D gene ambiguous. There are 11 residues in the CDR3. Germline values: CDR1 DFQATT, CDR2 SNEGSKA (reference sequence). Deletions cut 5 bases from V and 1 base from J, with 3 bases between. The DNA for the CDR3 is TGCAGTGCTGAGTCCTACAATGAGCAGTTCTTC. Translating it yields CSAESYNEQFF.

This clone appeared a few times. J is TRBJ1-2 and V is TRBV28, with D possibly TRBD1 on 6 matching bases. The CDR3 is made up of 15 amino acids. CDR1 MDHEN and CDR2 SYDVKM come from the germline V gene. V gave up 5 bases and J gave up 4 bases, with 17 bases separating them. CDR3 amino acids: CASSTPGTGFYGYTF. CDR3 nucleotide sequence: TGTGCCAGCAGTACACCGGGAACAGGGTTCTATGGCTACACCTTC.

This chain uses TRBV25-1 with TRBJ2-1; the match to TRBD2 covers 14 bases. This CDR3 contains 16 residues. CDR1 is MGHDK, CDR2 SYGVNS, per germline. V was clipped by 5 bases and J by 5 bases; unmatched bases: 5. Written as DNA, the CDR3 is TGTGCCAGCAGTCCACCGACTAGCGGGGGGGACAATGAGCAGTTCTTC. Protein product: CASSPPTSGGDNEQFF. Full variable domain (outside the CDR3, taken from reference TRBV25-1 and TRBJ2-1): EADIYQTPRYLVIGTGKKITLECSQTMGHDKMYWYQQDPGMELHLIHYSYGVNSTEKGDLSSESTVSRIRTEHFPLTLESARPSHTSQYLCASSPPTSGGDNEQFFGPGTRLTVL.

As DNA, the CDR3 is TGTGCCAGTAGTAGCGGGGTCGACCCCTACGAGCAGTACTTC. Amino acids: CASSSGVDPYEQYF. The J gene is TRBJ2-7, the V gene TRBV19, with D possibly matching TRBD2 (6 bases). V was clipped by 4 bases and J by 2 bases, with 12 bases between them. Germline CDR1 is LNHDA and CDR2 is SQIVND (reference sequence). The CDR3 sequence is 14 residues long. Full variable domain (outside the CDR3, taken from reference TRBV19 and TRBJ2-7): DGGITQSPKYLFRKEGQNVTLSCEQNLNHDAMYWYRQDPGQGLRLIYYSQIVNDFQKGDIAEGYSVSREKKESFPLTVTSAQKNPTAFYLCASSSGVDPYEQYFGPGTRLTVT.

The V and J genes are TRBV30 and TRBJ1-5, with unresolved D. CDR3 length equals 13 residues. Trimming removed 3 bases at V and 6 bases at J, with 12 bases between. Germline V CDR1 and CDR2: GTSNPN, SVGIG (reference sequence). CDR3 in amino acids: CAWSSEGGQPQHF. The CDR3 nucleotides read TGTGCCTGGAGCTCGGAGGGCGGTCAGCCCCAGCATTTT.

The chain employs TRBV6-1 and TRBJ2-1, with a possible D match to TRBD2 (5 bases). CDR1 MNHNS and CDR2 SASEGT come from the germline V gene. The CDR3 has 12 amino acids. V was pared by 2 bases and J by 15 bases, with 14 bases between. The DNA for the CDR3 is TGTGCCAGCAGTGAACCTCCGAGGGAAACGTTCTTC. It encodes CASSEPPRETFF.

The CDR3: CASSLGGLENIQYF. In DNA, the CDR3 is TGCGCCAGCAGCTTGGGAGGGCTGGAGAACATTCAGTACTTC. The V gene is TRBV5-1, the J gene TRBJ2-4; D might be TRBD2 (5 bases). The ends were cut back, 0 bases at V and 7 bases at J, with 11 bases in the middle. The CDR3 runs 14 residues. Germline V lookup: CDR1 SGHRS, CDR2 YFSETQ. The entire variable domain, with the rest obtained from reference TRBV5-1 and TRBJ2-4, is as follows: KAGVTQTPRYLIKTRGQQVTLSCSPISGHRSVSWYQQTPGQGLQFLFEYFSETQRNKGNFPGRFSGRQFSNSRSEMNVSTLELGDSALYLCASSLGGLENIQYFGAGTRLSVL.

The chain combines TRBV5-1 with TRBJ2-1, with TRBD2 matching over 7 bases. J gave up 7 bases and V 7 bases, and 11 bases lay outside the gene matches. Germline V CDR1 and CDR2: SGHRS, YFSETQ. The CDR3 extends over 14 amino acids. The CDR3 sequence is CASQEGRGGNEQFF. The DNA of the CDR3 is TGCGCCAGCCAGGAGGGGAGGGGTGGGAATGAGCAGTTCTTC.

This chain joins TRBV10-2 and TRBJ2-7, with 9 bases lining up with TRBD2. V trimming: 2 bases; J trimming: 1 base; junction bases outside the gene matches: 6. This CDR3 contains 16 residues. From germline, CDR1 is WSHSY and CDR2 SAAADI. This CDR3 reads CASSETASGRSYEQYF. The CDR3 DNA reads TGCGCCAGCAGTGAGACAGCCAGCGGGAGGTCCTACGAGCAGTACTTC.

This clone was seen more than once but under ten times. The V gene is TRBV11-3, the J gene TRBJ2-7; D gene uncertain. This CDR3 is 11 amino acids long. V lost 3 bases and J lost 7, with 7 bases in between. Germline V gene data show CDR1 as SGHNT and CDR2 as YENEEA. The CDR3 loop is CASSLRSEQYF. The CDR3 region has the DNA TGTGCCAGCAGCTTGAGGTCGGAGCAGTACTTC.

V and J are TRBV4-1 and TRBJ2-7, with TRBD1 matching over 7 bases. With 1 base clipped from V and 6 bases from J, the junction kept 9 bases outside the gene matches. Germline CDR1 MGHRA, CDR2 YSYEKL. This CDR3 spans 15 amino acids. The CDR3, as DNA: TGCGCCAGCAGCCAAGGCGACAGGGTCTCCAGCGAGCAGTACTTC. Residues: CASSQGDRVSSEQYF.

The chain has TRBV5-1 and TRBJ2-2; TRBD2 agrees at 12 bases. Trimming cost V 4 bases and J 0 bases; bases outside gene matches: 7. Germline-derived CDR1 and CDR2 are SGHRS and YFSETQ. CDR3 size: 18 residues. The CDR3: CASSRTSGALANTGELFF. CDR3 coding DNA: TGCGCCAGCAGCCGGACTAGCGGGGCTCTAGCGAACACCGGGGAGCTGTTTTTT.

V usage is TRBV7-3 and J usage is TRBJ2-1; 10 bases are a match to TRBD2. Germline CDR1 is SGHTA and CDR2 is FQGTGA. This CDR3 region has 15 residues. Trimming took 1 base from V and 8 from J; bases not matched to a gene: 5. CDR3 sequence: CASSLMGLALDEQFF. In nucleotides, the CDR3 is TGTGCCAGCAGCTTAATGGGACTAGCGCTCGATGAGCAGTTCTTC.

The chain combines TRBV7-9 with TRBJ2-7, with 7 positions matching TRBD1. CDR1 SEHNR and CDR2 FQNEAQ come from the germline V gene (reference sequence). CDR3 length: 16 residues. The J segment lost 1 base and the V segment lost 4 bases, leaving 10 bases of the junction unmatched. Written as DNA, the CDR3 is TGTGCCAGCAGCTCGTTAACCGGGACAGATTCCTACGAGCAGTACTTC. This encodes CASSSLTGTDSYEQYF. The variable domain in full, with the rest retrieved from reference TRBV7-9 and TRBJ2-7, is DTGVSQNPRHKITKRGQNVTFRCDPISEHNRLYWYRQTLGQGPEFLTYFQNEAQLEKSRLLSDRFSAERPKGSFSTLEIQRTEQGDSAMYLCASSSLTGTDSYEQYFGPGTRLTVT.

This chain joins TRBV12-5 and TRBJ1-2; the D gene is possibly TRBD1 (6 bases). The CDR3 runs 16 residues. Trimming removed 7 bases at V and 3 bases at J, with 21 bases between. Germline loops: CDR1 LGHNT, CDR2 FRNRAP. This CDR3 is CASARGATAAYYGYTF. The CDR3 coding sequence is TGTGCTAGTGCCCGGGGGGCAACCGCAGCATACTATGGCTACACCTTC.

The table lists this clone with a count of one. The rearrangement uses TRBV28 and TRBJ2-7; 14 positions agree with TRBD2. The germline gives CDR1 MDHEN, CDR2 SYDVKM. V was clipped by 7 bases and J by 2 bases; unmatched bases: 4. This CDR3 comprises 15 residues. In DNA, the CDR3 is TGTGCCAGCATCGGACTAGCGGGAGGCCCCTACGAGCAGTACTTC. This gives the protein CASIGLAGGPYEQYF.

The chain uses TRBV27 and TRBJ2-7; D is perhaps TRBD1 (6 bases). The V end lost 4 bases, the J end lost 5 bases, and 21 bases lay between the germline ends. This CDR3 is built from 16 residues. Germline-derived CDR1 and CDR2 are MNHEY and SMNVEV (reference sequence). CDR3 sequence (DNA): TGTGCCAGCAGTTCCGCTCCGACAGGTACTCTGCACGAGCAGTACTTC. Its protein product is CASSSAPTGTLHEQYF.